The clone carrying this T cell receptor beta chain was seen a few times. Its antigen is unknown. This specimen belongs to a study of beta chain features in type 1 diabetes. Findings and caveats of the study: In comparison with healthy donors, patients had naive, central memory and Treg TCRB repertoires that appeared more similar. The cDNA sequencing approach could over-represent high-TCR-expressing cells. In every one of the four CD4+ subsets, TCRB CDR3s were moderately but significantly shorter in Type 1 diabetes patients. For type 1 diabetes patients, VDJ junctions showed fewer insertions and more deletions.

The CDR3 extends over 13 amino acids. V lost 0 bases to trimming and J lost 7 bases, with 8 bases between them. Germline values: CDR1 SGDLS, CDR2 YYNGEE. What was sequenced were expressed TCRB transcripts, since all of the isolated RNA had been reverse transcribed. Some clones are missing from TCRdb's copy, which holds only in-frame ones; the method was immunoSEQ multiplex PCR. This table holds hundreds of thousands of clones, 11% to 15% found once. The sequenced sample consisted of naive CD4+ T cells from blood. The receptor was derived from a man between 18 and 35 years old with type 1 diabetes. The J gene is TRBJ2-1, the V gene TRBV9, with D unresolved. The CDR3 sequence: CASSVAELNEQFF. The CDR3 DNA sequence: TGTGCCAGCAGCGTAGCAGAGTTGAATGAGCAGTTCTTC.